This T cell receptor (beta chain) originates from a study of blood T cell repertoires in COVID-19. Study information: COVID-19 samples from acute and convalescent phases originated in the United States, Italy and Spain. T cells, B-cell-depleted T cells, or PBMCs supplied cDNA or gDNA.

How the authors handled the data: The assay estimated nucleated cells by amplifying reference gene primers. Using immunoSEQ multiplex PCR, the repertoire was profiled, and TCRdb retains in-frame clones only, with some absent. V and J calls and clone size come straight from that table; D and trimming were deduced from the DNA. This sample has about 250,000 clones, with about four fifths found just once. CDR1 is KGHDR, CDR2 SFDVKD, per germline. The V segment lost 4 bases and the J segment 1 base; nucleotides outside the gene matches: 6. The CDR3 has 16 residues. This sequence was found in a man older than 75 with acute or convalescent COVID-19. The chain joins TRBV24-1 to TRBJ2-3; 8 nucleotides line up with TRBD2. The sequencing sample was made of peripheral blood. The CDR3 DNA sequence: TGTGCCACCAGTGACCTGGGACTAGGCGGCACAGATACGCAGTATTTT. Protein sequence: CATSDLGLGGTDTQYF.